This T cell receptor beta chain was sequenced during a study of TIL therapy for anti-PD-1-resistant metastatic lung cancer. Study summary: Most patients had lung adenocarcinoma; a few tumors were EGFR-mutant, two ALK-rearranged; half smoked currently or formerly.

Described time point: pre-treatment sample, taken before nivolumab and TIL therapy. Patients were adults with stage 4 NSCLC. CDR1 MGHDK and CDR2 SYGVNS come from the germline V gene. Trimming shortened V by 4 bases and J by 8 bases, and 8 bases separated the two germline ends. The CDR3 extends over 11 amino acids. Study-wide findings and caveats: This highly selected cohort may not generalize to typical lung cancer patients.

This clone was observed a handful of times. Antigen: not known. Sequencing used immunoSEQ v3. Each library reached 2 million or so read pairs, or about 4.5-6.5 million at deep level. Assay: immunoSEQ multiplex PCR; the TCRdb copy retains only in-frame clones and omits some. The sample includes 35,000 to 55,000 clones, around 79% of them seen just once. The rearrangement links TRBV25-1 to TRBJ1-2; D is uncertain. The specimen comprised blood, sampled at baseline. This TCR came from a man between 65 and 85 years old with non-small cell lung cancer. The CDR3 DNA is TGTGCCAGCAGTGGGCTGGGCGGCTACACCTTC. Translated, it gives CASSGLGGYTF.